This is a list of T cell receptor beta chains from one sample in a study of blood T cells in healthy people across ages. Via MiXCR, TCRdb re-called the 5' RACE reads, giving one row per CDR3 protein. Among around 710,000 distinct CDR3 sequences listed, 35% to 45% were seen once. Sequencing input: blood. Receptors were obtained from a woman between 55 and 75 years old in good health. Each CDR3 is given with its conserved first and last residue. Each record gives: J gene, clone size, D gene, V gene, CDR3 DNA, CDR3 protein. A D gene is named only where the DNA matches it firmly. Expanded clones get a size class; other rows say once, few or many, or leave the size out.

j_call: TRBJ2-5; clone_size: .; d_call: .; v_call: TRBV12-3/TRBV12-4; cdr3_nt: TGTGCCAGCAGTAAACTACGAACGCCGGGACCCATACAAGAGACCCAGTACTTC; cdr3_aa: CASSKLRTPGPIQETQYF
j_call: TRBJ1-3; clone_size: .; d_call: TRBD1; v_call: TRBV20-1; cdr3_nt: TGCAGTGCTAGAGATTTGACAGGGAGGGACACCATATATTTT; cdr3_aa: CSARDLTGRDTIYF
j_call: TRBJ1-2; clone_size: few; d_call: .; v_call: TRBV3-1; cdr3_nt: TGTGCCAGCAGCCAAGCCGTCACCAACTATGGCTACACCTTC; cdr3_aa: CASSQAVTNYGYTF
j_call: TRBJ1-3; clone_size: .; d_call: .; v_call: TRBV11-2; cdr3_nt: TGTGCCAGCAGCTTAGCCGCAGGCAACTCTGGAAACACCATATATTTT; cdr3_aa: CASSLAAGNSGNTIYF
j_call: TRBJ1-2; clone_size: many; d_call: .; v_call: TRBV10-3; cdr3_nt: TGTGCCATCGGACGGGGAGAAAATGGCTACACCTTC; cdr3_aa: CAIGRGENGYTF
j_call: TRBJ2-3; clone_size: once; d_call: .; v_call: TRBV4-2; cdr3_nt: TGTGCCAGCAGCCAAAGAAGGGACTCTTTCACAGATACGCAGTATTTT; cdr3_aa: CASSQRRDSFTDTQYF
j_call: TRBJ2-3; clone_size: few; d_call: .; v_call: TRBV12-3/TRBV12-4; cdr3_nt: TGTGCCAGCAGTGAAAGGGACGCGCAGTATTTT; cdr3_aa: CASSERDAQYF
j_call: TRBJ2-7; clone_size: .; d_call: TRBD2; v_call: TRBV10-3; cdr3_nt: TGTGCCATCAGTGGGCTAGCGGGAATGAATGAGCAGTACTTC; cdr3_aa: CAISGLAGMNEQYF
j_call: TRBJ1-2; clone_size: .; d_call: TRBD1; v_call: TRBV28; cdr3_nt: TGTGCCAGCACTGGGCCACAGGGGCAGGAGCAGAACTATGGCTACACCTTC; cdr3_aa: CASTGPQGQEQNYGYTF
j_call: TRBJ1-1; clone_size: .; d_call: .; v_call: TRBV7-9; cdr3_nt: TGTGCCAGCAGCCCAACGACAGTTTCCACTGAAGCTTTCTTT; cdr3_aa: CASSPTTVSTEAFF
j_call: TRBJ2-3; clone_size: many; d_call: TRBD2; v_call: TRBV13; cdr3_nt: TGTGCCAGCAGCTTTGGGCTAGCGGGGCTGAACACAGATACGCAGTATTTT; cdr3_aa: CASSFGLAGLNTDTQYF
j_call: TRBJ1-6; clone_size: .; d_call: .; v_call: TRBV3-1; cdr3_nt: TGTGCCAGCAGCCAAGGAAACCGGGACGGAGGACACTCCTACAATTCACCCCTCCACTTT; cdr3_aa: CASSQGNRDGGHSYNSPLHF
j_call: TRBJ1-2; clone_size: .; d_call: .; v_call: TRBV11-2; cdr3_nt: TGTGCCAGCGGGGGAGGACAGACCCATAACTATGGCTACACCTTC; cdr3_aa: CASGGGQTHNYGYTF
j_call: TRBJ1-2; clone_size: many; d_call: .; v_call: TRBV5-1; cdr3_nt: TGCGCCAGCAGCAACGGAAATAACTATGGCTACACCTTC; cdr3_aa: CASSNGNNYGYTF
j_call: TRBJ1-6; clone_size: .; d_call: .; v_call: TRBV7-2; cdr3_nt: TGTGCCAGCAGCCCCCCCCGGGTCGGGTCACCCCTCCACTTT; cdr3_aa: CASSPPRVGSPLHF
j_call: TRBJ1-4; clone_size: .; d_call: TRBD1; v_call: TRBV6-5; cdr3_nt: TGTGCCAGCAGTTACTCCGGGACAGGGAAGGGTGAAAAACTGTTTTTT; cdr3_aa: CASSYSGTGKGEKLFF
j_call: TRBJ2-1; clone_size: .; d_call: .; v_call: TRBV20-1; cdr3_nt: TGCAGTGCTAGAATTGGGCGGCCCGCGGTCAATGAGCAGTTCTTC; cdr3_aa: CSARIGRPAVNEQFF
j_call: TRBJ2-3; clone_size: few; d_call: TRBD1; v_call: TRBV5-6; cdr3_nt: TGTGCCAGCAGCTTGTACAGGGGGACAGATACGCAGTATTTT; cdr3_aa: CASSLYRGTDTQYF
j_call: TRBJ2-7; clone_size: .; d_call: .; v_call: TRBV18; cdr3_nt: TGTGCAAGCTCACCACAGACGCGCTCCCACGAGCAGTACTTC; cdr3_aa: CASSPQTRSHEQYF
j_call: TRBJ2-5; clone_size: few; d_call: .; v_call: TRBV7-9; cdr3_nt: TGTGCCAGCAGCTCCCATTTGGGGACCCAGTACTTC; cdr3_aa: CASSSHLGTQYF
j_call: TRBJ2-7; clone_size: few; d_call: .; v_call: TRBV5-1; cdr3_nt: TGCGCCAGCAGCCAGGGGGGGACGTCGCTCTCCTACGAGCAGTACTTC; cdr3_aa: CASSQGGTSLSYEQYF
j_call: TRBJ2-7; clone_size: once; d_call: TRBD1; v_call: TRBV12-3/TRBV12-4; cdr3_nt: TGTGTCAGCAGTTTATCGGGAGGACAGGGGACCTACGAGCAGTACTTC; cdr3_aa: CVSSLSGGQGTYEQYF
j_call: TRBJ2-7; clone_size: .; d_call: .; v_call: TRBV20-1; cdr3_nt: TGCAGTGCTAGGCACGTAGGAGAGGGCAAAGACGAGCAGTACTTC; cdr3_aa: CSARHVGEGKDEQYF
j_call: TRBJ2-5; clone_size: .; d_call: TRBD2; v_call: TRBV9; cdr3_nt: TGTGCCAGCAGGAGAATTGGGACTAGCGGGCGGCTGGAGACCCAGTACTTC; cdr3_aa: CASRRIGTSGRLETQYF
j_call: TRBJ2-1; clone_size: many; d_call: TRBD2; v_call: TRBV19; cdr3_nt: TGTGCCAGTAGTGCGGGGGGACTAGCGGAGCAGTTCTTC; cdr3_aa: CASSAGGLAEQFF
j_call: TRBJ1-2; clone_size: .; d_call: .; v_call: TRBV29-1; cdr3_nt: TGCGGCGCGAAGGGGGAGAACTATGGCTACACCTTC; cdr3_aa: CGAKGENYGYTF
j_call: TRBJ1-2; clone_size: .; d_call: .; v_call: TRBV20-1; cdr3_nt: TGCAGTGCTAGAGGCACGAGGGACCTCTATGGCTACACCTTC; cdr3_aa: CSARGTRDLYGYTF
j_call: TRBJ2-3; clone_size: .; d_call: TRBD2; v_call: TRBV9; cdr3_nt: TGTGCCAGCAGCGTAGAAGGTAGCGGGGGGAACACAGATACGCAGTATTTT; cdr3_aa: CASSVEGSGGNTDTQYF
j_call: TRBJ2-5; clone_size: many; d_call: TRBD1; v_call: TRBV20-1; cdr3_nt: TGCAGTGCTAGTCCCGCGACAGGGGGCTGGGATGAGCAGTACTTC; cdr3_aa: CSASPATGGWDEQYF
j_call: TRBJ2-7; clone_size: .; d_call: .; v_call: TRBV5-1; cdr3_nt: TGCGCCAGCAGCTTGAAAGAAACCTACAATGAGCAGTACTTC; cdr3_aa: CASSLKETYNEQYF
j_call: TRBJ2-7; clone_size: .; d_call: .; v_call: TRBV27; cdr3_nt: TGTGCCAGCAGTTTATGGGCAGACAATGAGCAGTACTTC; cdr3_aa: CASSLWADNEQYF
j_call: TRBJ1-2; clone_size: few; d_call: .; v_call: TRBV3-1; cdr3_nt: TGTGCCAGCAGCCAAGAAGTATGGCAGGGAACACCGAACTATGGCTACACCTTC; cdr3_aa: CASSQEVWQGTPNYGYTF
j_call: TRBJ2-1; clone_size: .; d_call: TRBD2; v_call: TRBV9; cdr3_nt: TGTGCCAGCACCCCCCGGAGCGGGAGTATAAATGAGCAGTTCTTC; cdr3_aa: CASTPRSGSINEQFF
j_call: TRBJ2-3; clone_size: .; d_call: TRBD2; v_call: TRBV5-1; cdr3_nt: TGCGCCAGCAGCTTGGGCAGCGGGGGCCCCGGGGATACGCAGTATTTT; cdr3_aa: CASSLGSGGPGDTQYF
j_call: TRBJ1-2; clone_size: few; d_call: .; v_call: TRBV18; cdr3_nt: TGTGCCAGCTCACCGAACAGACTCGATGGCTACACCTTC; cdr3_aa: CASSPNRLDGYTF
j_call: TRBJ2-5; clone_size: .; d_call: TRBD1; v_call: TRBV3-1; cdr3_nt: TGTGCCACCAAAGGGACAGAACAAGAGACCCAGTACTTC; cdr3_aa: CATKGTEQETQYF
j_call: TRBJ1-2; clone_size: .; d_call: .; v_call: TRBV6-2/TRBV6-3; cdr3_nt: TGTGCCAGCAGTTACGTTCAGGGAAGAATTGGCTACACCTTC; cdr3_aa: CASSYVQGRIGYTF
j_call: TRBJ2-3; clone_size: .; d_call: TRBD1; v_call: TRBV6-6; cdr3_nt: TGTGCCAGCAGTTACCGGACAGGGGGCACAGATACGCAGTATTTT; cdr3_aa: CASSYRTGGTDTQYF
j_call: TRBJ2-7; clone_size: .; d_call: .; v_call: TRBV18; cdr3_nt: TGTGCCAGCTCACCAGGGACACCCTGGGGCAATGAGCAGTACTTC; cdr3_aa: CASSPGTPWGNEQYF
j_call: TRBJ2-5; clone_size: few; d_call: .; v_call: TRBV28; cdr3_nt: TGTGCCAGCAGTGGATTTGTCGGGGGAGAGACCCAGTACTTC; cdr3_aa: CASSGFVGGETQYF
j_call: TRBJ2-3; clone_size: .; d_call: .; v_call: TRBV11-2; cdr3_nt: TGTGCCAGCAGCTTACGCGGGGCCGACACAGATACGCAGTATTTT; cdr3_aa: CASSLRGADTDTQYF
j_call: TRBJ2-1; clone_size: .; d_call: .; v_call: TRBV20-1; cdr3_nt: TGCAGTGCTAGCCCGAGCGGTAGCGGCTGGAATGAGCAGTTCTTC; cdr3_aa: CSASPSGSGWNEQFF
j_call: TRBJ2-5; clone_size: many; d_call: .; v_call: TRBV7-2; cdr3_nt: TGTGCCAGCACACCAGGGACTCCTGGCGCCCAGTACTTC; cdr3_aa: CASTPGTPGAQYF